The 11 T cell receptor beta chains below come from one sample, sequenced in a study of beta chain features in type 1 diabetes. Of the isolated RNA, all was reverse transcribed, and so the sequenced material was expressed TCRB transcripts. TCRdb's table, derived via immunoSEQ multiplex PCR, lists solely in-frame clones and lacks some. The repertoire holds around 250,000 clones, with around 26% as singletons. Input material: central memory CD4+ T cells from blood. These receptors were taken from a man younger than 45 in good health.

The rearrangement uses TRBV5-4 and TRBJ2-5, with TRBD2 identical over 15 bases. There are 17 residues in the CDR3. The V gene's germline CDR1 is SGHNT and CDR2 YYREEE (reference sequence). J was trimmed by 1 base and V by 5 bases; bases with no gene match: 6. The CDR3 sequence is CASRPGLAGGRQETQYF. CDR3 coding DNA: TGTGCCAGCAGGCCGGGACTAGCGGGGGGCCGCCAAGAGACCCAGTACTTC. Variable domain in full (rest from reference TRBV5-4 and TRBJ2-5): ETGVTQSPTHLIKTRGQQVTLRCSSQSGHNTVSWYQQALGQGPQFIFQYYREEENGRGNFPPRFSGLQFPNYSSELNVNALELDDSALYLCASRPGLAGGRQETQYFGPGTRLLVL.

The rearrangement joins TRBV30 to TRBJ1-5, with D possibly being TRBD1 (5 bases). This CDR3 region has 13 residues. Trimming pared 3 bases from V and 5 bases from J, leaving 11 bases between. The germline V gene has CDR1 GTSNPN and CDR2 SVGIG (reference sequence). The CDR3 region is CAWRVRADQPQHF. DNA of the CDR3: TGTGCCTGGAGGGTCAGGGCCGATCAGCCCCAGCATTTT.

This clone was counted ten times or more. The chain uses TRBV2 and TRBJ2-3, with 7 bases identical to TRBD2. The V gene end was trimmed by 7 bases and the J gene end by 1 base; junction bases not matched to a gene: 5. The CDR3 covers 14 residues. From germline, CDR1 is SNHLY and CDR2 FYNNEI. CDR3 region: CASTFAGGTDTQYF. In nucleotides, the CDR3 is TGTGCCAGCACGTTCGCGGGGGGCACAGATACGCAGTATTTT.

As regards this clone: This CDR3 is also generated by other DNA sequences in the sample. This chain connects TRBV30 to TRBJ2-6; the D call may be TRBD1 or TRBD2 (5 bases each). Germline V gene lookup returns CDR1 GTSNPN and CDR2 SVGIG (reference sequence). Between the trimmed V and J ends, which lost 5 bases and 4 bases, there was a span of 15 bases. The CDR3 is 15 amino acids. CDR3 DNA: TGTGCCTGGGGTCCCGGGACCCCGGGGGCCAACGTCCTGACTTTC. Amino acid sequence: CAWGPGTPGANVLTF. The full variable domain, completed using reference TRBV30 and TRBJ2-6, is SQTIHQWPATLVQPVGSPLSLECTVEGTSNPNLYWYRQAAGRGLQLLFYSVGIGQISSEVPQNLSASRPQDRQFILSSKKLLLSDSGFYLCAWGPGTPGANVLTFGAGSRLTVL.

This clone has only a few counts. The CDR3 spells CAGLHRGHIQYF. The DNA for the CDR3 is TGTGCCGGCCTGCACCGGGGTCACATTCAGTACTTC. V and J are TRBV30 and TRBJ2-4; perhaps TRBD2 as D (5 bases). Germline lookup yields CDR1 GTSNPN and CDR2 SVGIG (reference sequence). The length of the CDR3 is 12 residues. The V end lost 8 bases, the J end lost 8 bases, and 16 bases lay between the germline ends.

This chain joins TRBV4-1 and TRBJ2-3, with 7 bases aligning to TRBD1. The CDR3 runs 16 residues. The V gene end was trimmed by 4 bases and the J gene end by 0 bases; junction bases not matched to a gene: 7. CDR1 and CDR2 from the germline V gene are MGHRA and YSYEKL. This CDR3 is CASSRTGVASTDTQYF. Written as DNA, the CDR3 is TGCGCCAGCAGCCGGACAGGAGTAGCTAGCACAGATACGCAGTATTTT.

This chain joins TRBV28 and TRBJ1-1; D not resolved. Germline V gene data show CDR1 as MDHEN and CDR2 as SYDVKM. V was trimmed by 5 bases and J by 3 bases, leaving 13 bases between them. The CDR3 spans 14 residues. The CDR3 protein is CASSPSLVYTEAFF. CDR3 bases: TGTGCCAGCAGTCCCAGCCTGGTTTACACTGAAGCTTTCTTT.

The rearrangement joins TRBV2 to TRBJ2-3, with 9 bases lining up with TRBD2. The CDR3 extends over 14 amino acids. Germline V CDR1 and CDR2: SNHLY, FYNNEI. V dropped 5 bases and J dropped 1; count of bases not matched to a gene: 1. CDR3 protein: CASSRTSGTDTQYF. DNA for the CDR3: TGTGCCAGCAGTAGGACTAGCGGCACAGATACGCAGTATTTT.

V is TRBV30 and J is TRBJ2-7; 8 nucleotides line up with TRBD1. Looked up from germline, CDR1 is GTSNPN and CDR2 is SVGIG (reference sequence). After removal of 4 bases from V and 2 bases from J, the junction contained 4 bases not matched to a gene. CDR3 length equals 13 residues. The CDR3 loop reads CAWNTGGPYEQYF. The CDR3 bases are TGTGCCTGGAATACAGGGGGGCCCTACGAGCAGTACTTC.

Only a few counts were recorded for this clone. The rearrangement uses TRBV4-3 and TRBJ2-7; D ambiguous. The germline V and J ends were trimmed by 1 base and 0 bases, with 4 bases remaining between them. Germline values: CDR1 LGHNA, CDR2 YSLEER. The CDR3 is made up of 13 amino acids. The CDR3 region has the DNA TGCGCCAGCAGCCAAGCAGTCTCCTACGAGCAGTACTTC. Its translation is CASSQAVSYEQYF.

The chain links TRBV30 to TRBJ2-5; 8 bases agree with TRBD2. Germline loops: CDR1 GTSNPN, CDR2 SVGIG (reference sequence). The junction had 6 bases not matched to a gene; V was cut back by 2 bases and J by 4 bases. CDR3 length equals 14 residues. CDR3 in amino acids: CAWSRGGSGETQYF. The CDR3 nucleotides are TGTGCCTGGAGTCGGGGGGGTAGTGGAGAGACCCAGTACTTC.